This T cell receptor (beta chain) comes out of a study of blood T cell repertoires in COVID-19. Sequencing was performed with immunoSEQ multiplex PCR; in TCRdb, only in-frame clones are kept and a portion is missing. The table lists 150,000 to 160,000 clones, approximately 83% of them singletons. This clone was observed a few times. This CDR3 region has 12 residues. J gave up 6 bases and V 7 bases, and 4 bases lay outside the gene matches. The sequenced sample consisted of peripheral blood. The TCR originated in a woman in her sixties or seventies with acute or convalescent COVID-19. The chain combines TRBV12-3 or TRBV12-4 with TRBJ1-2; 8 bases agree with TRBD1. In nucleotides, the CDR3 is TGTGCCAGCAATGGACAGGGCCATGGCTACACCTTC. This codes for CASNGQGHGYTF.